This section outlines one T cell receptor (beta chain) sequence together with its context. Its cognate antigen is unknown. This sample was included in a study of T cell responses to AZD1222 COVID-19 vaccine. Study results and limitations: There were repertoire samples only from the period after the peak T cell response. Baseline antibody screening turned up just a handful of seropositive AZD1222 recipients. Once two AZD1222 doses were given, Spike-specific TCR breadth and depth went up. Most donors were white British and more were female, and clonal diversity was possibly underestimated.

Sequencing used immunoSEQ multiplex PCR; TCRdb keeps in-frame clones, though not all of them. The top ten clones hold 6.9% of a sample with roughly 180,000 clones, 80% to 90% of them seen once. CDR1 and CDR2 (germline): SEHNR, FQNEAQ (reference sequence). The CDR3 is 16 residues long. V gave up 3 bases and J gave up 0 bases, with 12 bases separating them. The rearrangement uses TRBV7-9 and TRBJ1-5; D is possibly TRBD1 (6 bases). Sequenced material: peripheral blood, taken on day 0 of AZD1222 vaccination. The TCR sequence derives from an adult in good health. CDR3 protein: CASSLRGDNSNQPQHF. CDR3 nucleotides: TGTGCCAGCAGCTTGAGGGGGGACAATAGCAATCAGCCCCAGCATTTT.